This entry lists 12 T cell receptor beta chains sequenced from one sample in a study of CD8 T cells in Susac syndrome. An amount of RNA that ranged from roughly 0.45 to 1 ug was reverse transcribed with random hexamers. TCRdb used MiXCR to reprocess the immunoSEQ multiplex PCR reads, holding one entry per CDR3 protein. The sample yields 85,000 to 95,000 distinct CDR3 sequences, about 95% seen once. The specimen was CD4+ T cells from PBMCs. The receptors were sampled from a human donor with Susac syndrome.

The chain uses TRBV5-1 and TRBJ2-7, with D maybe TRBD1 (6 bases). Trimming took off 9 bases at V and 0 bases at J, with 13 bases between the two ends. The germline V gene encodes CDR1 SGHRS and CDR2 YFSETQ. The CDR3 consists of 13 residues. In DNA form, the CDR3 reads TGCGCCACTGGACTGGGGGCCTCCTACGAGCAGTACTTC. This encodes CATGLGASYEQYF. Full variable domain (rest looked up from reference TRBV5-1 and TRBJ2-7): KAGVTQTPRYLIKTRGQQVTLSCSPISGHRSVSWYQQTPGQGLQFLFEYFSETQRNKGNFPGRFSGRQFSNSRSEMNVSTLELGDSALYLCATGLGASYEQYFGPGTRLTVT.

V usage is TRBV7-2 and J usage is TRBJ1-5; D is perhaps TRBD1 (5 bases). V gave up 5 bases and J gave up 5 bases, with 16 bases separating them. Germline V lookup: CDR1 SGHTA, CDR2 FQGNSA. The CDR3 is 15 amino acids. The CDR3 is CASSLSGGGDQPQHF. The CDR3 bases are TGTGCCAGCAGCCTTAGCGGGGGGGGTGATCAGCCCCAGCATTTT.

The chain is built from TRBV9 and TRBJ1-2; 11 positions match TRBD1. With 4 bases clipped from V and 8 bases from J, the junction kept 13 bases outside the gene matches. Germline values: CDR1 SGDLS, CDR2 YYNGEE. The CDR3 consists of 16 residues. The CDR3 DNA reads as TGTGCCAGCAGCTTCCGGGACAGGGGGAGGTCGGAAGGCTACACCTTC. As protein: CASSFRDRGRSEGYTF.

The chain combines TRBV4-2 with TRBJ2-1; TRBD2 matches at 11 bases. This CDR3 contains 17 residues. Germline loops: CDR1 LGHNA, CDR2 YNFKEQ. J lost 7 bases, V lost 0 bases, and 8 bases had no gene match. The CDR3 region has the DNA TGTGCCAGCAGCCAAGAAGGGGTAGCGGGGGGGCGAAATGAGCAGTTCTTC. Translation: CASSQEGVAGGRNEQFF.

The J gene is TRBJ1-1, the V gene TRBV30; 7 nucleotides line up with TRBD1. The CDR3 is 15 amino acids. The germline CDR1 and CDR2 sequences are GTSNPN and SVGIG (reference sequence). V shed 1 base and J 4 bases; nucleotides not matched to a gene: 9. The CDR3 here is CAWSAPGQVVTEAFF. CDR3 bases: TGTGCCTGGAGTGCCCCCGGACAGGTCGTCACTGAAGCTTTCTTT.

The rearrangement uses TRBV7-2 and TRBJ2-2; D gene unclear. The V end was cut by 7 bases, the J end by 0 bases, with 12 bases between. The CDR3 sequence is 15 residues long. From germline, CDR1 is SGHTA and CDR2 FQGNSA. The CDR3 protein is CASTTVSANTGELFF. CDR3 DNA: TGTGCCAGCACCACCGTCTCCGCGAACACCGGGGAGCTGTTTTTT.

This rearrangement joins TRBV7-2 to TRBJ2-1, with D unresolved. Trimming left V 4 bases short and J 9 bases short, with 13 bases between. Germline loops: CDR1 SGHTA, CDR2 FQGNSA. The CDR3 contains 13 residues. Here the CDR3 reads CASSSSNVGEQFF. As DNA, the CDR3 is TGTGCCAGCAGCTCCTCTAACGTTGGTGAGCAGTTCTTC. The entire variable domain, with the rest obtained from reference TRBV7-2 and TRBJ2-1, is as follows: GAGVSQSPSNKVTEKGKDVELRCDPISGHTALYWYRQSLGQGLEFLIYFQGNSAPDKSGLPSDRFSAERTGGSVSTLTIQRTQQEDSAVYLCASSSSNVGEQFFGPGTRLTVL.

The chain's CDR3 is CATSRDFGDTQYF. The CDR3 region has the DNA TGTGCCACCAGCAGAGATTTTGGGGATACGCAGTATTTT. V gene TRBV15 combines with J gene TRBJ2-3; D uncertain. V was shortened by 0 bases and J by 6 bases, with 7 bases between the two germline ends. Germline CDR1 reads LNHNV; CDR2 reads YYDKDF (reference sequence). This CDR3 is built from 13 residues.

V is TRBV6-5 and J is TRBJ2-1, with 9 bases that match TRBD2. The germline V gene encodes CDR1 MNHEY and CDR2 SVGAGI. Trimming cost V 4 bases and J 6 bases; bases outside gene matches: 4. The CDR3 extends over 14 amino acids. CDR3 in amino acids: CASSSSGDINEQFF. The CDR3, as DNA: TGTGCCAGCAGTTCTAGCGGGGATATCAATGAGCAGTTCTTC.

This rearrangement joins TRBV12-1 to TRBJ2-3; the D call TRBD1 from the table was never checked on the DNA. TRBV12-1 is listed as a pseudogene. This CDR3 is built from 16 residues. The CDR3: CARPSGGGRSTDTQYF. The CDR3 DNA reads as TGTGCCAGACCTTCAGGAGGGGGCAGGTCCACAGATACGCAGTATTTT.

V gene TRBV5-6 combines with J gene TRBJ2-7; the D call may be TRBD1 or TRBD2 (5 bases each). The V end lost 3 bases, the J end lost 3 bases, and 13 bases lay between the germline ends. Per the germline V gene, CDR1 is SGHDT and CDR2 is YYEEEE. This CDR3 region has 14 residues. The CDR3 DNA follows: TGTGCCAGCAGCTCACCGGGACGGAGCTACGAGCAGTACTTC. Its translation: CASSSPGRSYEQYF.

This clonotype was counted a few times. V usage is TRBV5-6 and J usage is TRBJ2-5; no clear D. Trimming left V 0 bases short and J 5 bases short, with 2 bases between. The CDR3 extends over 11 amino acids. Germline V gene data show CDR1 as SGHDT and CDR2 as YYEEEE. CDR3 DNA sequence: TGTGCCAGCAGCTTGGCCGAGACCCAGTACTTC. It specifies CASSLAETQYF.